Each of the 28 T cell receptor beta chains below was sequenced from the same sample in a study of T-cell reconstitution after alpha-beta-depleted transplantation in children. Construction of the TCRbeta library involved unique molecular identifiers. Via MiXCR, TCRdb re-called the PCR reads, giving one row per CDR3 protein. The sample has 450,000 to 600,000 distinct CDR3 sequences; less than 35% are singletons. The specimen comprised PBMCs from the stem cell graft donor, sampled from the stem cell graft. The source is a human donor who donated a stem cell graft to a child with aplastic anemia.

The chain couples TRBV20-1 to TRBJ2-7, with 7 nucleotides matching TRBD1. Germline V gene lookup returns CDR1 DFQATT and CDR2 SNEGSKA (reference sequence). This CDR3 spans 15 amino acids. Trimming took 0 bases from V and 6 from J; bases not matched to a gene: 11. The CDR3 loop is CSARDSRQGVGEQYF. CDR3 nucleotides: TGCAGTGCTAGAGATTCCAGACAGGGCGTCGGCGAGCAGTACTTC.

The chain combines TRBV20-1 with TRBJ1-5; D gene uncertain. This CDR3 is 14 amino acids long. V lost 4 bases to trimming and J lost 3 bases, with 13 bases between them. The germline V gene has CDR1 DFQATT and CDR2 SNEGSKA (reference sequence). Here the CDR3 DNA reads TGCAGTGCTACTATATCGGCCACCAATCAGCCCCAGCATTTT. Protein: CSATISATNQPQHF.

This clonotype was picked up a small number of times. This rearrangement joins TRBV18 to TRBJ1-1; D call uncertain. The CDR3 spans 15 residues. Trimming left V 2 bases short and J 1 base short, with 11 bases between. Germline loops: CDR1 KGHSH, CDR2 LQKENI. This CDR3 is CASSPYRVSNTEAFF. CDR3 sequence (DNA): TGTGCCAGCTCACCATATCGGGTTTCGAACACTGAAGCTTTCTTT.

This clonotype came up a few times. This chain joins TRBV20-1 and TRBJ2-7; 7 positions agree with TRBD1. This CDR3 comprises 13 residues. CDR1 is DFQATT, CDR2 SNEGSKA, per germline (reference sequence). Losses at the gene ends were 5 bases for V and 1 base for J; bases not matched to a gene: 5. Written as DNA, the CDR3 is TGCAGTGCTGCCGGGACAGCATCCTACGAGCAGTACTTC. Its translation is CSAAGTASYEQYF.

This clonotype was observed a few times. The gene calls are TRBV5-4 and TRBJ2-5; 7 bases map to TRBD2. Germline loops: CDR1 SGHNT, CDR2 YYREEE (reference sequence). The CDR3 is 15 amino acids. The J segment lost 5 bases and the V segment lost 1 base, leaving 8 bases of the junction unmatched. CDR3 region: CASSLMAGAGETQYF. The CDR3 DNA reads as TGTGCCAGCAGCTTGATGGCGGGAGCCGGGGAGACCCAGTACTTC.

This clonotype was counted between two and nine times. CDR3 coding DNA: TGCGCCAGCAGCTTGGGGCCGGGACAAGGAACCTACGAGCAGTACTTC. This gives the protein CASSLGPGQGTYEQYF. The rearrangement joins TRBV5-1 to TRBJ2-7, with D maybe TRBD1 (6 bases). Germline-derived CDR1 and CDR2 are SGHRS and YFSETQ. CDR3 size: 16 residues. V lost 0 bases and J 2 bases, leaving 15 bases between the germline ends.

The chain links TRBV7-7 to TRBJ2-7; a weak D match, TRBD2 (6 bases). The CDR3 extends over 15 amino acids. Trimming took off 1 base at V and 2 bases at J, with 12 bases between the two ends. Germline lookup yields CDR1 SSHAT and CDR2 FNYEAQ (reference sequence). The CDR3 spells CASSLGAGRPYEQYF. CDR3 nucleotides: TGTGCCAGCAGCTTAGGGGCAGGGAGGCCCTACGAGCAGTACTTC.

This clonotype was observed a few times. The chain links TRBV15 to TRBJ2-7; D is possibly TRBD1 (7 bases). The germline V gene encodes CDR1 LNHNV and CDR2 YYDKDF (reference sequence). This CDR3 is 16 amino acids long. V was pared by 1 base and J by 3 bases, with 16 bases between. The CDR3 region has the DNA TGTGCCACCAGCAGAGGTCGCGGAGGGGGCGTCTACGAGCAGTACTTC. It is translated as CATSRGRGGGVYEQYF.

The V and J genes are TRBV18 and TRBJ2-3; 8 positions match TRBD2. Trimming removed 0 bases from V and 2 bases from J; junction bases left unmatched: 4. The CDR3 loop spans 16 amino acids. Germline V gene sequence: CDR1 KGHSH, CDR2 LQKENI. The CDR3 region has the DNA TGTGCCAGCTCACCACCGAATAGCGGGGTCACAGATACGCAGTATTTT. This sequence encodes CASSPPNSGVTDTQYF.

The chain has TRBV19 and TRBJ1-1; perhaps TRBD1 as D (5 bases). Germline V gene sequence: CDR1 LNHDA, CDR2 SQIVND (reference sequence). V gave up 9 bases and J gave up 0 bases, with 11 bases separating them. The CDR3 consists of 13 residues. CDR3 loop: CASTTELNTEAFF. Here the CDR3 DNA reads TGTGCCAGCACGACAGAGTTGAACACTGAAGCTTTCTTT.

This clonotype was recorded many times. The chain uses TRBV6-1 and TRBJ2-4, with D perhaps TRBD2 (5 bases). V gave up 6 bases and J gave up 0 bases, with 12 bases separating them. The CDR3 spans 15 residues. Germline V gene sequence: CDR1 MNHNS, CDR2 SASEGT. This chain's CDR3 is CASSAGGLAKNIQYF. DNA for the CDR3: TGTGCCAGCAGCGCCGGCGGGCTAGCCAAAAACATTCAGTACTTC.

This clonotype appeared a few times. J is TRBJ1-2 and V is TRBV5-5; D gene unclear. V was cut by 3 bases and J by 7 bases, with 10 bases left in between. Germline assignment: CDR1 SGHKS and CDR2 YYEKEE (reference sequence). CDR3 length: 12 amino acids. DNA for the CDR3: TGTGCCAGCAGCTCCCTCTTAAGTGGCTACACCTTC. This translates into CASSSLLSGYTF. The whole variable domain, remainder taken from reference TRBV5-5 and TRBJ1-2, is DAGVTQSPTHLIKTRGQQVTLRCSPISGHKSVSWYQQVLGQGPQFIFQYYEKEERGRGNFPDRFSARQFPNYSSELNVNALLLGDSALYLCASSSLLSGYTFGSGTRLTVV.

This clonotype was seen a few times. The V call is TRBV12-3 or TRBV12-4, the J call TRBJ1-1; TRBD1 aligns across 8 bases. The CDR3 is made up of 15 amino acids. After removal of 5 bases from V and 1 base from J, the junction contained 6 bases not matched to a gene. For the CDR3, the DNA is TGTGCCAGCAGTAAACCAGGGGGCTCGAACACTGAAGCTTTCTTT. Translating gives CASSKPGGSNTEAFF.

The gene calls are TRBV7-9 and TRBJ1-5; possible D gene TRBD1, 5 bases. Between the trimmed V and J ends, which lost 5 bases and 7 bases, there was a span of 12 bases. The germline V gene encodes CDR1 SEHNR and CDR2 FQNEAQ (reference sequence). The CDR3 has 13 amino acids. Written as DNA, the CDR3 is TGTGCCAGCAGCCGAGGGGAGTGGCAGCCCCAGCATTTT. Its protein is CASSRGEWQPQHF.

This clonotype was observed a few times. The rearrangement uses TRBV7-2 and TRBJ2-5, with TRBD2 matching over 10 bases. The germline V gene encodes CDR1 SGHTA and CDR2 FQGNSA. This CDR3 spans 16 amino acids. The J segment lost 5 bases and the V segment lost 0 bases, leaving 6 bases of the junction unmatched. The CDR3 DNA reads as TGTGCCAGCAGCTTAGCGGAACTAGCGGGATGGGAGACCCAGTACTTC. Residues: CASSLAELAGWETQYF. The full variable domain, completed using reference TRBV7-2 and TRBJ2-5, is GAGVSQSPSNKVTEKGKDVELRCDPISGHTALYWYRQSLGQGLEFLIYFQGNSAPDKSGLPSDRFSAERTGGSVSTLTIQRTQQEDSAVYLCASSLAELAGWETQYFGPGTRLLVL.

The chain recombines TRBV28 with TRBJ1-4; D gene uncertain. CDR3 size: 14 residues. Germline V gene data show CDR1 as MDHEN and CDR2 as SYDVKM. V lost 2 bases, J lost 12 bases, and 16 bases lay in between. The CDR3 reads CASSLRAKSMELFF. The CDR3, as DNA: TGTGCCAGCAGTTTAAGGGCAAAATCCATGGAACTGTTTTTT. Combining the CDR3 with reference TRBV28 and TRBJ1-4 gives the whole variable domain DVKVTQSSRYLVKRTGEKVFLECVQDMDHENMFWYRQDPGLGLRLIYFSYDVKMKEKGDIPEGYSVSREKKERFSLILESASTNQTSMYLCASSLRAKSMELFFGSGTQLSVL.

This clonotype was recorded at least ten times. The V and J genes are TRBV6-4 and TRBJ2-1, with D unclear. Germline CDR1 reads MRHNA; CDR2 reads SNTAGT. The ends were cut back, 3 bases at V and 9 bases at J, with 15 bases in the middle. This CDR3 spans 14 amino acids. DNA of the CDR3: TGTGCCAGCAGTGATGGTCGGAGCTATGGTGAGCAGTTCTTC. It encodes CASSDGRSYGEQFF.

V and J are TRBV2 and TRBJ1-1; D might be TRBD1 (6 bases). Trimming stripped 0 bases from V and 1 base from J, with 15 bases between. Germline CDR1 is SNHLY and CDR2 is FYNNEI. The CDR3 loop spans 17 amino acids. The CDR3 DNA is TGTGCCAGCAGTGAAGCAGGGGGGCTCTCCGGGAACACTGAAGCTTTCTTT. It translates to CASSEAGGLSGNTEAFF.

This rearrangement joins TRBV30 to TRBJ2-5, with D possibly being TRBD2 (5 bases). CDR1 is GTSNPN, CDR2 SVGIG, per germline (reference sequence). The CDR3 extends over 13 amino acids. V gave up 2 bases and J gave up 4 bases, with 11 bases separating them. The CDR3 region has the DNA TGTGCCTGGAGTCCCCTAGCTACAGAGACCCAGTACTTC. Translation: CAWSPLATETQYF.

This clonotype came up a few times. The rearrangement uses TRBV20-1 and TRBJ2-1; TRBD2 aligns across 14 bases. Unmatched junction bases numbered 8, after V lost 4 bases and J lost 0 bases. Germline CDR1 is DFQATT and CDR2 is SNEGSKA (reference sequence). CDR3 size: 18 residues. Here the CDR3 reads CSAIWTSGRSLSYNEQFF. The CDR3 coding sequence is TGCAGTGCTATATGGACTAGCGGGAGGTCGCTCTCCTACAATGAGCAGTTCTTC.

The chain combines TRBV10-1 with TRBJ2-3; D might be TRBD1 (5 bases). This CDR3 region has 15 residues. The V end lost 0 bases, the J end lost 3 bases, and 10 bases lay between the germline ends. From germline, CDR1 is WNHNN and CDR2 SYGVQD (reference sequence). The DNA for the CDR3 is TGCGCCAGCAGTGAGTCCCGCCAGGGTACAGATACGCAGTATTTT. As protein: CASSESRQGTDTQYF.

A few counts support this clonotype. CDR3 amino acids: CSVITQGRQETQYF. The CDR3 region has the DNA TGCAGCGTTATTACACAGGGTCGGCAAGAGACCCAGTACTTC. The rearrangement joins TRBV29-1 to TRBJ2-5, with D perhaps matching TRBD1 (6 bases). In germline, CDR1 is SQVTM, CDR2 ANQGSEA. This CDR3 region has 14 residues. V lost 5 bases, J lost 2 bases, and 15 bases lay in between.

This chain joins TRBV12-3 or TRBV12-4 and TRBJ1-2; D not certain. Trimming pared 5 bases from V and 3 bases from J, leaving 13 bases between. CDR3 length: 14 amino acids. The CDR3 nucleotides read TGTGCCAGCAGTCCTAGGACCGACTACTATGGCTACACCTTC. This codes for CASSPRTDYYGYTF.

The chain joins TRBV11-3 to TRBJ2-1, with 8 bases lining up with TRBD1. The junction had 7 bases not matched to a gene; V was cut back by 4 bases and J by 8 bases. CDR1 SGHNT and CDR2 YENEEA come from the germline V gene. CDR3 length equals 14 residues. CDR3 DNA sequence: TGTGCCAGCAGCTGGAGACAGGGGAAGGATGAGCAGTTCTTC. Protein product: CASSWRQGKDEQFF.

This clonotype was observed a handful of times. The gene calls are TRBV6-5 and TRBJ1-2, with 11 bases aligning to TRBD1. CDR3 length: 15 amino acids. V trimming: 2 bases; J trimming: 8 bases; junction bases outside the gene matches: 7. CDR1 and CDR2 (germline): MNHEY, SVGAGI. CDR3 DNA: TGTGCCAGCAGTTACCTCGGACAGGGGGCGTCCGGCTACACCTTC. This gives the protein CASSYLGQGASGYTF.

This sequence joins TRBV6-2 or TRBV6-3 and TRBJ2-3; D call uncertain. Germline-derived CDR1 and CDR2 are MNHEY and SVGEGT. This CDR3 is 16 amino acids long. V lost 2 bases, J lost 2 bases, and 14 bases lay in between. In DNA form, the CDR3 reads TGTGCCAGCAGTTACCCCGGGCGAAGCCCCACAGATACGCAGTATTTT. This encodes CASSYPGRSPTDTQYF.

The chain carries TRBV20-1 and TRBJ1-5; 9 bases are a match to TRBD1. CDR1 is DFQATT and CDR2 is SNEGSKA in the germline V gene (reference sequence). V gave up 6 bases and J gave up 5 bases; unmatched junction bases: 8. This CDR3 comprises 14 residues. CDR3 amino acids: CSALPGQGDQPQHF. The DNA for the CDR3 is TGCAGTGCACTCCCGGGACAGGGTGATCAGCCCCAGCATTTT.

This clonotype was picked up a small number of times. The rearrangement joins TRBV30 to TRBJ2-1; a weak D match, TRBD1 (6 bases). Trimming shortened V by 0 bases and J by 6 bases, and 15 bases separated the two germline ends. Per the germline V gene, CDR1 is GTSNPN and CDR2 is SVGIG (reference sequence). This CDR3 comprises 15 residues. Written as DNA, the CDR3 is TGTGCCTGGAGTGTAGGGGGTTTCCAGGCCAATGAGCAGTTCTTC. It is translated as CAWSVGGFQANEQFF.